Presented here are 10 T cell receptor beta chains from one specimen sequenced in a study of T cell responses to AZD1222 COVID-19 vaccine. Libraries were prepared by immunoSEQ multiplex PCR; TCRdb keeps only in-frame clonotypes and omits some of them. Of 60,000 to 80,000 clones in the sample, around 81% are singletons; the top ten hold around 45%. Sequenced here: peripheral blood, sampled 28 days after the second AZD1222 dose. The receptor source for this set is an adult who received the AZD1222 COVID-19 vaccine.

The genes are TRBV7-9 and TRBJ2-1; 11 bases match TRBD2. Unmatched junction bases numbered 9, after V lost 8 bases and J lost 6 bases. There are 15 residues in the CDR3. The germline gives CDR1 SEHNR, CDR2 FQNEAQ (reference sequence). CDR3 coding DNA: TGTGCCAGCTCACAAGCCCTAGCGGGAGGCAATGAGCAGTTCTTC. Its translation is CASSQALAGGNEQFF. Based on the CDR3 plus reference TRBV7-9 and TRBJ2-1, the full variable domain is DTGVSQNPRHKITKRGQNVTFRCDPISEHNRLYWYRQTLGQGPEFLTYFQNEAQLEKSRLLSDRFSAERPKGSFSTLEIQRTEQGDSAMYLCASSQALAGGNEQFFGPGTRLTVL.

The chain has TRBV5-1 and TRBJ1-6, with D perhaps TRBD1 (6 bases). The CDR3 length is 13 residues. CDR1 and CDR2 from the germline V gene are SGHRS and YFSETQ. Trimming stripped 4 bases from V and 7 bases from J, with 9 bases between. The CDR3, as DNA: TGCGCCAGCAGCCGAACAGGGAATTCACCCCTCCACTTT. This translates into CASSRTGNSPLHF.

The chain combines TRBV28 with TRBJ1-5, with 9 bases fitting TRBD1. CDR3 size: 15 residues. Looked up from germline, CDR1 is MDHEN and CDR2 is SYDVKM. Losses at the gene ends were 6 bases for V and 6 bases for J; bases not matched to a gene: 9. Written as DNA, the CDR3 is TGTGCCAGCAGCATATTGACAGGGGGAGGTCAGCCCCAGCATTTT. The encoded protein is CASSILTGGGQPQHF. Combining the CDR3 with reference TRBV28 and TRBJ1-5 gives the whole variable domain DVKVTQSSRYLVKRTGEKVFLECVQDMDHENMFWYRQDPGLGLRLIYFSYDVKMKEKGDIPEGYSVSREKKERFSLILESASTNQTSMYLCASSILTGGGQPQHFGDGTRLSIL.

This chain uses TRBV7-2 with TRBJ2-7, with 7 bases identical to TRBD1. V shed 2 bases and J 0 bases; nucleotides not matched to a gene: 1. CDR3 length: 14 residues. Germline V lookup: CDR1 SGHTA, CDR2 FQGNSA. CDR3 in DNA: TGTGCCAGCAGCTTACAGGGGGACTCCTACGAGCAGTACTTC. Residues: CASSLQGDSYEQYF.

This clone was counted a few times. The rearrangement joins TRBV28 to TRBJ2-2, with a weak D call TRBD1 (6 bases). The germline V and J ends were trimmed by 7 bases and 0 bases, with 12 bases remaining between them. From germline, CDR1 is MDHEN and CDR2 SYDVKM. This CDR3 spans 15 amino acids. The CDR3 is CASTPGQTNTGELFF. Written as DNA, the CDR3 is TGTGCCAGCACCCCTGGACAGACGAACACCGGGGAGCTGTTTTTT.

This chain links TRBV7-2 with TRBJ2-5; 11 nucleotides match TRBD2. V lost 1 base and J lost 6; bases outside the gene matches: 10. Germline CDR1 is SGHTA and CDR2 is FQGNSA. The CDR3 runs 17 residues. The chain's CDR3 is CASSLVTSGELGQTQYF. The CDR3, as DNA: TGTGCCAGCAGCTTAGTGACTAGCGGGGAGCTGGGCCAGACCCAGTACTTC.

The chain employs TRBV18 and TRBJ2-1; D could derive from TRBD1 or TRBD2 (5 bases each). Trimming pared 1 base from V and 4 bases from J, leaving 20 bases between. CDR1 and CDR2 from the germline V gene are KGHSH and LQKENI. The CDR3 sequence is 18 residues long. CDR3 sequence: CASSPHSPSSGTYNEQFF. The CDR3 coding sequence is TGTGCCAGCTCACCACATAGCCCCTCATCAGGGACGTACAATGAGCAGTTCTTC.

The chain uses TRBV15 and TRBJ2-4; 8 bases map to TRBD2. Trimming at V came to 0 bases and at J to 1 base, leaving 14 bases not matched to a gene. The germline CDR1 and CDR2 sequences are LNHNV and YYDKDF (reference sequence). The CDR3 totals 20 residues. CDR3 sequence: CATSRDVLAVPTEAKNIQYF. Written as DNA, the CDR3 is TGTGCCACCAGCAGAGATGTACTAGCGGTCCCTACTGAGGCCAAAAACATTCAGTACTTC.

In this sample, this clone turned up a few times. This chain joins TRBV5-6 and TRBJ2-3, with a weak D call TRBD2 (5 bases). Looked up from germline, CDR1 is SGHDT and CDR2 is YYEEEE. Trimming stripped 0 bases from V and 1 base from J, with 6 bases between. This CDR3 is built from 14 residues. CDR3 DNA: TGTGCCAGCAGCTTGGGGGGAGGCACAGATACGCAGTATTTT. As protein: CASSLGGGTDTQYF. Supplemented by reference TRBV5-6 and TRBJ2-3, the full variable domain reads DAGVTQSPTHLIKTRGQQVTLRCSPKSGHDTVSWYQQALGQGPQFIFQYYEEEERQRGNFPDRFSGHQFPNYSSELNVNALLLGDSALYLCASSLGGGTDTQYFGPGTRLTVL.

A note on this clone: Additional DNA sequences in this sample encode the identical CDR3. The rearrangement joins TRBV28 to TRBJ2-3; D may be TRBD1 or TRBD2 (5 bases each). Germline V CDR1 and CDR2: MDHEN, SYDVKM. This CDR3 is built from 17 residues. The ends were cut back, 6 bases at V and 2 bases at J, with 21 bases in the middle. The CDR3 coding sequence is TGTGCCAGCAGCCCGCCCGACAGAGGGCAGGACACAGATACGCAGTATTTT. Amino acid sequence: CASSPPDRGQDTDTQYF.